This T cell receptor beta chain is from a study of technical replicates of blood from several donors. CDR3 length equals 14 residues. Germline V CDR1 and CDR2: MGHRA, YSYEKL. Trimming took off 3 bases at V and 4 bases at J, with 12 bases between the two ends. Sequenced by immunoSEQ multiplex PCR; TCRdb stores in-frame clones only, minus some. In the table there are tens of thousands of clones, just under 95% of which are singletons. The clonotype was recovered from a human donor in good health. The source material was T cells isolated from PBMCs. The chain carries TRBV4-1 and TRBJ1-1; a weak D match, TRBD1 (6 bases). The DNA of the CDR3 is TGCGCCAGCAGCCACAATAGAGGGGGCACTGAAGCTTTCTTT. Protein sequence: CASSHNRGGTEAFF.